This T cell receptor beta chain was sequenced during a study of CD8+ T cells in alopecia areata. From germline, CDR1 is SNHLY and CDR2 FYNNEI. Between the trimmed V and J ends, which lost 6 bases and 3 bases, there was a span of 9 bases. The CDR3 spans 12 residues. RNA, once extracted, was reverse transcribed into cDNA for use as the sequencing template. Clones were sequenced by immunoSEQ multiplex PCR, and TCRdb holds only the in-frame ones, with some missing. The table records about 210,000 clones, under 70% of them present only once. Treatment denoted: oral pan-JAK inhibitor, 5-10 mg twice daily. This sequence joins TRBV2 and TRBJ2-7; D might be TRBD1 (5 bases). The specimen was CD4+ T cells sorted from blood, collected at approximately week 44, from a patient treated with tofacitinib. The TCR originated in a human donor with alopecia areata. The DNA for the CDR3 is TGTGCCAGCAGGGACAACGGCTACGAGCAGTACTTC. It encodes CASRDNGYEQYF.